This T cell receptor (beta chain) was sequenced during a study of OX40 agonist ivuxolimab in advanced cancers. Study as a whole: Among those enrolled, mean age was about 63 years (range roughly 23 to 85) and approximately 80% were male. Study outcomes and limitations: Researchers did not establish what antigens the expanded peripheral T cells target. People who partly responded at 0.1-3.0 mg/kg had some of the least clonal expansion seen.

In the case of this clone: Its antigen is currently unknown.

Trimming pared 5 bases from V and 4 bases from J, leaving 8 bases between. The CDR3 is 13 residues long. Germline CDR1 is SGHNT and CDR2 is YENEEA. The assay was immunoSEQ multiplex PCR, and TCRdb's table has in-frame clones only and misses some. The sample holds 70,000 to 90,000 clones, around nine tenths seen once. This chain uses TRBV11-3 with TRBJ1-4; D perhaps matches TRBD1 (6 bases). The sample in question was CD4+ or CD8+ T cells sorted from blood, obtained in a trial of the OX40 agonist ivuxolimab. The origin of this receptor is an adult with an advanced solid tumor such as melanoma, head and neck, liver or kidney cancer. The CDR3 sequence is CASSRDINEKLFF. CDR3 nucleotide sequence: TGTGCCAGCAGCCGGGACATTAATGAAAAACTGTTTTTT.